This TCR beta chain was captured in a study of blood T cell repertoires in COVID-19. Overall study: PBMCs, B-cell-depleted T cells, or T cells provided the cDNA or gDNA that made up the material.

With V trimmed by 10 bases and J by 0 bases, 4 bases remained unmatched. This CDR3 has 13 residues. Original analysis: Quantification of nucleated cells was approximated via reference gene primer amplification. Using immunoSEQ multiplex PCR, the repertoire was profiled, and TCRdb retains in-frame clones only, with some absent. The D gene and trimming were derived from the DNA, and the V and J assignments and clone size from that table. The table lists 120,000 or so clones, 75% to 90% of them singletons, with approximately 30% in the top ten. This clonotype was obtained from a man between 65 and 80 years old with active or convalescent COVID-19. The chain is built from TRBV12-3 or TRBV12-4 and TRBJ1-1; 8 bases are a match to TRBD1. Source material: peripheral blood. Written as DNA, the CDR3 is TGTGCCACCCGGACAGGGATGAACACTGAAGCTTTCTTT. This codes for CATRTGMNTEAFF.